One sample yielded the 3 T cell receptor beta chains listed below, sequenced in a study of blood T cell repertoires in COVID-19. Only in-frame clones appear in the TCRdb table, and some are missing; sequencing was by immunoSEQ multiplex PCR. The table shows about 130,000 clones, with around 81% occurring only once. Sequencing input: peripheral blood. The receptors were gathered from a human donor in a cohort sampled during active COVID-19.

The chain employs TRBV11-3 and TRBJ2-1; D remains unclear. V was trimmed by 0 bases and J by 8 bases, leaving 8 bases between them. Germline values: CDR1 SGHNT, CDR2 YENEEA. CDR3 length: 13 amino acids. The CDR3 coding sequence is TGTGCCAGCAGCTTAGATCAGCGTTATGAGCAGTTCTTC. It specifies CASSLDQRYEQFF.

The chain carries TRBV6-6 and TRBJ1-1, with TRBD1 matching 8 bases. V gave up 7 bases and J gave up 4 bases; unmatched junction bases: 26. The CDR3 totals 20 residues. CDR1 MNHNY and CDR2 SVGAGI come from the germline V gene (reference sequence). CDR3 sequence: CASIRTGGMLAGGSGTEAFF. The CDR3 DNA reads as TGTGCCAGCATTCGAACAGGGGGTATGTTAGCCGGGGGAAGTGGCACTGAAGCTTTCTTT.

This clone has a single count. This chain joins TRBV4-1 and TRBJ2-7; 7 bases agree with TRBD2. The CDR3 covers 14 residues. The trim removed 4 bases at V and 5 bases at J, leaving 8 bases unmatched. Germline V gives CDR1 MGHRA, CDR2 YSYEKL. CDR3 loop: CASSLSGLENEQYF. Written as DNA, the CDR3 is TGCGCCAGCAGCCTTTCAGGACTAGAAAACGAGCAGTACTTC.